A selection of T cell receptor beta chains follows, all from one sample in a study of glioma-infiltrating T cells after dendritic cell vaccination. Clones were sequenced by immunoSEQ multiplex PCR, and TCRdb holds only the in-frame ones, with some missing. The sample includes 75,000 to 100,000 clones, approximately 81% of them seen just once. The material sequenced was blood, taken before dendritic cell vaccination. Source of these receptors: a human donor with glioblastoma. CDR3s include the opening cysteine and the closing phenylalanine or tryptophan. The order of the fields is D gene, clone size, V gene, J gene, CDR3 protein, CDR3 DNA. The D gene is left open where the match is weak. Some rows mark clone size as missing; the rest say once, few, many or name a class of expanded clone.

d_call: .
clone_size: .
v_call: TRBV11-2
j_call: TRBJ2-7
cdr3_aa: CASSLTDRSYEQYF
cdr3_nt: TGTGCCAGCAGCTTAACAGACAGAAGCTACGAGCAGTACTTC

d_call: TRBD1
clone_size: .
v_call: TRBV5-4
j_call: TRBJ1-1
cdr3_aa: CASSLGQGAFGTEAFF
cdr3_nt: TGTGCCAGCAGCTTGGGACAGGGGGCGTTCGGCACTGAAGCTTTCTTT

d_call: TRBD2
clone_size: .
v_call: TRBV7-9
j_call: TRBJ2-3
cdr3_aa: CASSFRRSGADTQYF
cdr3_nt: TGTGCCAGCAGCTTCCGACGGAGCGGGGCAGATACGCAGTATTTT

d_call: .
clone_size: .
v_call: TRBV27
j_call: TRBJ1-1
cdr3_aa: CASSLRLFQGEAFF
cdr3_nt: TGTGCCAGCAGTCTTAGACTCTTCCAAGGTGAAGCTTTCTTT

d_call: TRBD1
clone_size: .
v_call: TRBV19
j_call: TRBJ1-2
cdr3_aa: CASSIRSPTGIYGYTF
cdr3_nt: TGTGCCAGTAGTATCAGGAGTCCGACAGGGATCTATGGCTACACCTTC

d_call: .
clone_size: .
v_call: TRBV9
j_call: TRBJ1-2
cdr3_aa: CASSGRRAAYGYTF
cdr3_nt: TGTGCCAGCAGTGGCCGCAGGGCGGCCTATGGCTACACCTTC

d_call: .
clone_size: many
v_call: TRBV7-2
j_call: TRBJ2-7
cdr3_aa: CASSLRRQSSYEQYF
cdr3_nt: TGTGCCAGCAGCTTGCGGAGGCAGAGTTCCTACGAGCAGTACTTC

d_call: TRBD2
clone_size: .
v_call: TRBV7-9
j_call: TRBJ2-1
cdr3_aa: CASSLGGGVNNEQFF
cdr3_nt: TGTGCCAGCAGCTTAGGCGGGGGAGTAAACAATGAGCAGTTCTTC

d_call: .
clone_size: once
v_call: TRBV9
j_call: TRBJ2-3
cdr3_aa: CASSVDMSTDTQYF
cdr3_nt: TGTGCCAGCAGCGTAGATATGAGCACAGATACGCAGTATTTT

d_call: .
clone_size: .
v_call: TRBV18
j_call: TRBJ1-1
cdr3_aa: CASSRQENTEAFF
cdr3_nt: TGTGCCAGCTCGCGTCAGGAGAACACTGAAGCTTTCTTT

d_call: TRBD1
clone_size: .
v_call: TRBV6-1
j_call: TRBJ2-7
cdr3_aa: CASSDHRDRVLPSYEQYF
cdr3_nt: TGTGCCAGCAGTGATCACCGGGACAGGGTATTACCTTCCTACGAGCAGTACTTC

d_call: .
clone_size: .
v_call: TRBV11-2
j_call: TRBJ1-2
cdr3_aa: CASSLRQGWGYTF
cdr3_nt: TGTGCCAGCAGCCTTAGGCAGGGTTGGGGCTACACCTTC

d_call: .
clone_size: few
v_call: TRBV25-1
j_call: TRBJ1-3
cdr3_aa: CASSAFGNTIYF
cdr3_nt: TGTGCCAGCAGTGCATTTGGAAACACCATATATTTT

d_call: TRBD1
clone_size: .
v_call: TRBV27
j_call: TRBJ2-1
cdr3_aa: CASSYSRGPSGYNEQFF
cdr3_nt: TGTGCCAGCAGTTACTCCAGGGGGCCCTCCGGGTACAATGAGCAGTTCTTC

d_call: .
clone_size: .
v_call: TRBV7-2
j_call: TRBJ1-2
cdr3_aa: CASSTPTTGFGYTF
cdr3_nt: TGTGCCAGCAGCACCCCTACGACGGGGTTCGGCTACACCTTC

d_call: .
clone_size: few
v_call: TRBV2
j_call: TRBJ1-2
cdr3_aa: CASRDKNYGYTF
cdr3_nt: TGTGCCAGCAGGGACAAGAACTATGGCTACACCTTC

d_call: .
clone_size: .
v_call: TRBV20-1
j_call: TRBJ2-5
cdr3_aa: CSASNQETQYF
cdr3_nt: TGCAGTGCTAGTAACCAAGAGACCCAGTACTTC

d_call: TRBD2
clone_size: .
v_call: TRBV27
j_call: TRBJ2-1
cdr3_aa: CASRSGGVVNEQFF
cdr3_nt: TGTGCCAGCCGTAGCGGGGGGGTTGTGAATGAGCAGTTCTTC

d_call: .
clone_size: .
v_call: TRBV7-3
j_call: TRBJ1-1
cdr3_aa: CASSFSLNTEAFF
cdr3_nt: TGTGCCAGCAGCTTCTCTCTGAACACTGAAGCTTTCTTT

d_call: TRBD2
clone_size: .
v_call: TRBV5-1
j_call: TRBJ2-7
cdr3_aa: CASSLSGSSYEQYF
cdr3_nt: TGCGCCAGCAGCCTGAGCGGGAGCTCCTACGAGCAGTACTTC

d_call: .
clone_size: .
v_call: TRBV7-9
j_call: TRBJ1-5
cdr3_aa: CASSLEGVQPQHF
cdr3_nt: TGTGCCAGCAGCCTCGAAGGGGTTCAGCCCCAGCATTTT

d_call: TRBD1
clone_size: .
v_call: TRBV10-3
j_call: TRBJ1-2
cdr3_aa: CAISVSAGGLDGYTF
cdr3_nt: TGTGCCATCAGTGTATCGGCAGGGGGCTTAGACGGCTACACCTTC

d_call: TRBD2
clone_size: .
v_call: TRBV10-3
j_call: TRBJ2-7
cdr3_aa: CAISSNGGANEQYF
cdr3_nt: TGTGCCATCAGTTCTAACGGGGGGGCTAACGAGCAGTACTTC

d_call: TRBD1
clone_size: .
v_call: TRBV4-1
j_call: TRBJ2-7
cdr3_aa: CASSQTPTGSYEQYF
cdr3_nt: TGCGCCAGCAGCCAAACCCCGACAGGGAGCTACGAGCAGTACTTC

d_call: .
clone_size: .
v_call: TRBV7-9
j_call: TRBJ2-2
cdr3_aa: CASSYHNPRGTGELFF
cdr3_nt: TGTGCCAGCAGCTACCACAATCCAAGGGGCACCGGGGAGCTGTTTTTT

d_call: TRBD1
clone_size: .
v_call: TRBV5-4
j_call: TRBJ1-3
cdr3_aa: CASSQTGGGNTIYF
cdr3_nt: TGTGCCAGCAGTCAGACAGGGGGTGGAAACACCATATATTTT

d_call: TRBD1
clone_size: .
v_call: TRBV7-9
j_call: TRBJ2-7
cdr3_aa: CASRETGSSYEQYF
cdr3_nt: TGTGCCAGCAGGGAGACAGGGAGCTCCTACGAGCAGTACTTC

d_call: .
clone_size: .
v_call: TRBV7-6
j_call: TRBJ1-1
cdr3_aa: CASSLALQANTEAFF
cdr3_nt: TGTGCCAGCAGCTTAGCGTTACAGGCGAACACTGAAGCTTTCTTT

d_call: TRBD2
clone_size: .
v_call: TRBV29-1
j_call: TRBJ2-7
cdr3_aa: CSVGGSGGPGRFHEQYF
cdr3_nt: TGCAGCGTTGGTGGTAGCGGGGGACCAGGGAGATTCCACGAGCAGTACTTC

d_call: .
clone_size: once
v_call: TRBV19
j_call: TRBJ1-2
cdr3_aa: CASTGTAFYGYTF
cdr3_nt: TGTGCCAGTACAGGGACTGCATTCTATGGCTACACCTTC

d_call: TRBD1
clone_size: .
v_call: TRBV28
j_call: TRBJ1-2
cdr3_aa: CASRYQGDSGYTF
cdr3_nt: TGTGCCAGCAGATACCAGGGGGACTCTGGCTACACCTTC

d_call: .
clone_size: .
v_call: TRBV19
j_call: TRBJ1-5
cdr3_aa: CASSIGVSTGTQPQHF
cdr3_nt: TGTGCCAGTAGTATAGGTGTCTCGACAGGTACTCAGCCCCAGCATTTT

d_call: .
clone_size: .
v_call: TRBV15
j_call: TRBJ1-6
cdr3_aa: CATSRVGAVVSPLHF
cdr3_nt: TGTGCCACCAGCAGAGTTGGGGCCGTTGTTTCACCCCTCCACTTT

d_call: TRBD1
clone_size: .
v_call: TRBV4-1
j_call: TRBJ2-7
cdr3_aa: CASSHRDRDSEQYF
cdr3_nt: TGCGCCAGCAGCCACCGGGACAGGGACTCCGAGCAGTACTTC

d_call: .
clone_size: .
v_call: TRBV2
j_call: TRBJ1-1
cdr3_aa: CASTSFRVNTEAFF
cdr3_nt: TGTGCCAGCACGAGTTTTCGGGTGAACACTGAAGCTTTCTTT

d_call: TRBD1
clone_size: .
v_call: TRBV30
j_call: TRBJ2-3
cdr3_aa: CAWSRDRVTDTQYF
cdr3_nt: TGTGCCTGGAGTCGTGACAGGGTCACAGATACGCAGTATTTT

d_call: TRBD2
clone_size: .
v_call: TRBV25-1
j_call: TRBJ2-3
cdr3_aa: CASSEWLADPDTQYF
cdr3_nt: TGTGCCAGCAGTGAATGGCTAGCGGACCCAGATACGCAGTATTTT

d_call: TRBD1
clone_size: .
v_call: TRBV7-9
j_call: TRBJ1-6
cdr3_aa: CASSSGQGSPSPLHF
cdr3_nt: TGTGCCAGCAGCTCAGGACAGGGGTCCCCTTCACCCCTCCACTTT

d_call: .
clone_size: .
v_call: TRBV4-1
j_call: TRBJ2-3
cdr3_aa: CASSQDGQGDLTDTQYF
cdr3_nt: TGCGCCAGCAGCCAAGATGGGCAGGGTGATTTGACAGATACGCAGTATTTT

d_call: TRBD1
clone_size: .
v_call: TRBV27
j_call: TRBJ2-7
cdr3_aa: CASKLTGFPYEQYF
cdr3_nt: TGTGCCAGCAAATTGACAGGGTTCCCCTACGAGCAGTACTTC

d_call: .
clone_size: .
v_call: TRBV6-5
j_call: TRBJ2-2
cdr3_aa: CASSYSRTGELFF
cdr3_nt: TGTGCCAGCAGTTACTCGCGCACCGGGGAGCTGTTTTTT

d_call: .
clone_size: .
v_call: TRBV19
j_call: TRBJ2-7
cdr3_aa: CASTLKEGPNYEQYF
cdr3_nt: TGTGCCAGTACACTAAAGGAGGGACCTAACTACGAGCAGTACTTC

d_call: .
clone_size: once
v_call: TRBV9
j_call: TRBJ2-7
cdr3_aa: CASSVAGYSYEQYF
cdr3_nt: TGTGCCAGCAGCGTAGCCGGGTACTCCTACGAGCAGTACTTC

d_call: TRBD1
clone_size: .
v_call: TRBV5-1
j_call: TRBJ2-1
cdr3_aa: CASSLTQGALDEQFF
cdr3_nt: TGCGCCAGCAGCTTGACACAGGGGGCCTTGGATGAGCAGTTCTTC

d_call: .
clone_size: .
v_call: TRBV6-1
j_call: TRBJ2-7
cdr3_aa: CASSEVVRVPSDINNEQYF
cdr3_nt: TGTGCCAGCAGTGAAGTGGTCAGGGTCCCTTCAGACATAAACAACGAGCAGTACTTC

d_call: .
clone_size: .
v_call: TRBV2
j_call: TRBJ1-1
cdr3_aa: CASTPAGANTEAFF
cdr3_nt: TGTGCCAGCACCCCGGCAGGGGCGAACACTGAAGCTTTCTTT

d_call: .
clone_size: .
v_call: TRBV5-1
j_call: TRBJ2-1
cdr3_aa: CASSLFVGVSYNEQFF
cdr3_nt: TGCGCCAGCAGCTTATTTGTGGGCGTCTCCTACAATGAGCAGTTCTTC

d_call: .
clone_size: .
v_call: TRBV27
j_call: TRBJ2-1
cdr3_aa: CASKSLGEPYNEQFF
cdr3_nt: TGTGCCAGCAAGAGTCTGGGCGAACCCTACAATGAGCAGTTCTTC

d_call: TRBD1
clone_size: .
v_call: TRBV15
j_call: TRBJ2-5
cdr3_aa: CATSREIGGAKETQYF
cdr3_nt: TGTGCCACCAGCAGAGAGATAGGGGGCGCAAAGGAGACCCAGTACTTC

d_call: TRBD2
clone_size: .
v_call: TRBV7-2
j_call: TRBJ2-1
cdr3_aa: CASRGGISGGNEQFF
cdr3_nt: TGTGCCAGCAGGGGGGGTATTAGCGGGGGGAATGAGCAGTTCTTC

d_call: .
clone_size: .
v_call: TRBV7-9
j_call: TRBJ2-1
cdr3_aa: CASSLSAVAYNEQFF
cdr3_nt: TGTGCCAGCAGCTTATCTGCGGTGGCCTACAATGAGCAGTTCTTC

d_call: TRBD2
clone_size: .
v_call: TRBV5-1
j_call: TRBJ2-7
cdr3_aa: CASRLERGSDEQYF
cdr3_nt: TGCGCCAGCAGACTTGAGCGGGGCTCGGACGAGCAGTACTTC